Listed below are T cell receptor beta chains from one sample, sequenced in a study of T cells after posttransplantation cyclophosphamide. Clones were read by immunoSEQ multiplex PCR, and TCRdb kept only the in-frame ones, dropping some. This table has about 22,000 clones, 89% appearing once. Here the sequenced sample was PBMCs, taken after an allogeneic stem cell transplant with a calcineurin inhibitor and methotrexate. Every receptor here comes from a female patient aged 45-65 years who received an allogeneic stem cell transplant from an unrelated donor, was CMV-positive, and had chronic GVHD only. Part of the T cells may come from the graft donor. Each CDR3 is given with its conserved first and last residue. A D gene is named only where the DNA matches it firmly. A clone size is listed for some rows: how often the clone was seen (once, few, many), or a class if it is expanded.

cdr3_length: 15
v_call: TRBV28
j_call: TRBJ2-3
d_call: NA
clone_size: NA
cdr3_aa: CASSFRGRATDTQYF
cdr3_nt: TGTGCCAGCAGTTTTCGGGGGAGAGCCACAGATACGCAGTATTTT

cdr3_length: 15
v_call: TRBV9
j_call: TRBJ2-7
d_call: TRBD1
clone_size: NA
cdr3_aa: CASSVEGQGFNEQYF
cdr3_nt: TGTGCCAGCAGCGTAGAGGGACAGGGGTTTAACGAGCAGTACTTC

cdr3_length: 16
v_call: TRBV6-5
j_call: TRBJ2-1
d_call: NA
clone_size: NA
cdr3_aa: CASSYAGTIGGYEQFF
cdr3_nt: TGTGCCAGCAGTTACGCCGGGACCATCGGAGGGTATGAGCAGTTCTTC

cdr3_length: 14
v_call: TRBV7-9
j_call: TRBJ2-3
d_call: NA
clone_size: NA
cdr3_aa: CASSRVGGLDTQYF
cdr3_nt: TGTGCCAGCAGCCGTGTGGGGGGGCTGGATACGCAGTATTTT

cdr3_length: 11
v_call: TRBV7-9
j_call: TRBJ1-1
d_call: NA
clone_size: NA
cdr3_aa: CASSGAAEAFF
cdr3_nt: TGTGCCAGCAGCGGCGCGGCTGAAGCTTTCTTT

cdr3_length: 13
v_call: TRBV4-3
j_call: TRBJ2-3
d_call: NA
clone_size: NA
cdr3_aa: CASSRGLVDTQYF
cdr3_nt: TGCGCCAGCAGCCGAGGACTTGTGGATACGCAGTATTTT

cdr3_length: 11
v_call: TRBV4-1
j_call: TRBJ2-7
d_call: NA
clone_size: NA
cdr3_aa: CASSRLHEQYF
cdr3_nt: TGTGCCAGCAGCAGACTCCACGAGCAGTACTTC

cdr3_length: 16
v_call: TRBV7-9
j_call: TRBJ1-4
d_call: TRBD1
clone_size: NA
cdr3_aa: CASSLGQRATNEKLFF
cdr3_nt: TGTGCCAGCAGCTTGGGACAGCGAGCAACTAATGAAAAACTGTTTTTT

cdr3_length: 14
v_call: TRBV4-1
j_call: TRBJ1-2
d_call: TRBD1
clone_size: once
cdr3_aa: CASSQTGSAYGYTF
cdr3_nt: TGCGCCAGCAGTCAGACAGGGAGTGCCTATGGCTACACCTTC

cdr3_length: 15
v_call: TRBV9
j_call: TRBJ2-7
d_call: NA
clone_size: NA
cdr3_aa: CASSEGTHRTYEQYF
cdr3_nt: TGTGCCAGCAGCGAAGGGACACACCGAACCTACGAGCAGTACTTC

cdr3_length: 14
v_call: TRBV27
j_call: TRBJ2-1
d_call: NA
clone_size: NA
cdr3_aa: CASSLPGGWNEQFF
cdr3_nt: TGTGCCAGCAGTTTGCCGGGGGGCTGGAATGAGCAGTTCTTC

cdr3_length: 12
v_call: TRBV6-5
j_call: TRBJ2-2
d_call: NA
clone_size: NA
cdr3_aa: CASSPFTGELFF
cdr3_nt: TGTGCCAGCAGCCCCTTTACCGGGGAGCTGTTTTTT

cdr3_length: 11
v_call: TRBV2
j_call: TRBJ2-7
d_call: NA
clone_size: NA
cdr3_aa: CASRSSYEQYF
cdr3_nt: TGTGCCAGCAGGAGCTCCTACGAGCAGTACTTC

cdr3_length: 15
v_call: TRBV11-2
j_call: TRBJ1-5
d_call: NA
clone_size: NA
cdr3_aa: CASSLARGMGQPQHF
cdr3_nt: TGTGCCAGCAGCTTAGCGCGGGGGATGGGCCAGCCCCAGCATTTT